These T cell receptor beta chains were read from a single sample in a study of graft-versus-host responses after intestinal transplantation. No antigen has been identified for these receptors. Generated by immunoSEQ multiplex PCR, the TCRdb table keeps only in-frame clones and is missing some. Of roughly 110,000 clones in the sample, approximately 90% were seen once. This sample comprised unstimulated CD4+ T cells sorted from spleen or lymph node cells, obtained before transplant. These receptor sequences come from a human donor who was the organ donor for an intestinal transplant. CDR3s include the opening cysteine and the closing phenylalanine or tryptophan. D genes are given only for firm matches. A clone size is listed for some rows: how often the clone was seen (once, few, many), or a class if it is expanded.

clone size: .; J gene: TRBJ2-3; D gene: .; V gene: TRBV9; CDR3 protein: CASSVDSLTDTQYF; CDR3 DNA: TGTGCCAGCAGCGTAGACTCCCTTACAGATACGCAGTATTTT
clone size: .; J gene: TRBJ2-5; D gene: .; V gene: TRBV7-9; CDR3 protein: CASSRVRMEAAQETQYF; CDR3 DNA: TGTGCCAGCAGCAGAGTCCGAATGGAGGCGGCGCAAGAGACCCAGTACTTC
clone size: .; J gene: TRBJ1-3; D gene: .; V gene: TRBV7-3; CDR3 protein: CASSLTPGGALGNTIYF; CDR3 DNA: TGTGCCAGCAGCTTAACCCCGGGGGGGGCGCTGGGAAACACCATATATTTT
clone size: .; J gene: TRBJ1-5; D gene: .; V gene: TRBV19; CDR3 protein: CASSIAGVDSNQPQHF; CDR3 DNA: TGTGCCAGTAGTATTGCGGGGGTGGATAGCAATCAGCCCCAGCATTTT
clone size: .; J gene: TRBJ2-7; D gene: .; V gene: TRBV6-1; CDR3 protein: CASSEGSSLEQYF; CDR3 DNA: TGTGCCAGCAGTGAGGGGTCATCTCTCGAGCAGTACTTC
clone size: .; J gene: TRBJ1-1; D gene: .; V gene: TRBV25-1; CDR3 protein: CASSEYVPGVAFF; CDR3 DNA: TGTGCCAGCAGTGAATATGTTCCGGGGGTGGCTTTCTTT
clone size: .; J gene: TRBJ1-5; D gene: .; V gene: TRBV6-5; CDR3 protein: CASSYRDRGQPQHF; CDR3 DNA: TGTGCCAGCAGTTACAGGGATCGGGGACAGCCCCAGCATTTT
clone size: .; J gene: TRBJ2-5; D gene: TRBD2; V gene: TRBV10-1; CDR3 protein: CASSEGRLAGQETQYF; CDR3 DNA: TGCGCCAGCAGTGAGGGGAGACTAGCGGGGCAAGAGACCCAGTACTTC
clone size: .; J gene: TRBJ2-2; D gene: .; V gene: TRBV5-1; CDR3 protein: CASSLTGNTGELFF; CDR3 DNA: TGCGCCAGCAGCTTGACGGGGAACACCGGGGAGCTGTTTTTT
clone size: .; J gene: TRBJ1-1; D gene: .; V gene: TRBV12-5; CDR3 protein: CASGKKGDTEAFF; CDR3 DNA: TGTGCTAGTGGCAAGAAAGGGGATACTGAAGCTTTCTTT
clone size: once; J gene: TRBJ1-1; D gene: .; V gene: TRBV6-5; CDR3 protein: CASSEIQGVTEAFF; CDR3 DNA: TGTGCCAGCAGTGAGATACAGGGCGTCACTGAAGCTTTCTTT
clone size: .; J gene: TRBJ1-6; D gene: .; V gene: TRBV5-1; CDR3 protein: CASSSQGVNSPLHF; CDR3 DNA: TGCGCCAGCAGCTCCCAGGGCGTTAATTCACCCCTCCACTTT
clone size: once; J gene: TRBJ2-5; D gene: .; V gene: TRBV6-6; CDR3 protein: CASSYSMGQETQYF; CDR3 DNA: TGTGCCAGCAGTTACTCGATGGGCCAAGAGACCCAGTACTTC
clone size: .; J gene: TRBJ2-7; D gene: .; V gene: TRBV6-5; CDR3 protein: CASSYSTGKVYEQYF; CDR3 DNA: TGTGCCAGCAGTTACTCGACCGGAAAGGTCTACGAGCAGTACTTC
clone size: .; J gene: TRBJ2-7; D gene: .; V gene: TRBV29-1; CDR3 protein: CSGGSGAYEQYF; CDR3 DNA: TGCAGCGGGGGGTCAGGGGCCTACGAGCAGTACTTC
clone size: once; J gene: TRBJ2-7; D gene: .; V gene: TRBV6-1; CDR3 protein: CASRKPGGFYEQYF; CDR3 DNA: TGTGCCAGCAGGAAACCAGGAGGTTTCTACGAGCAGTACTTC
clone size: .; J gene: TRBJ1-4; D gene: .; V gene: TRBV6-5; CDR3 protein: CASRRTAFNEKLFF; CDR3 DNA: TGTGCCAGCAGGAGGACAGCGTTTAATGAAAAACTGTTTTTT
clone size: .; J gene: TRBJ1-2; D gene: .; V gene: TRBV2; CDR3 protein: CASMGQPYGYTF; CDR3 DNA: TGTGCCAGCATGGGACAACCCTATGGCTACACCTTC
clone size: .; J gene: TRBJ2-7; D gene: .; V gene: TRBV7-9; CDR3 protein: CASSGVSYEQYF; CDR3 DNA: TGTGCCAGCAGCGGGGTCTCCTACGAGCAGTACTTC
clone size: .; J gene: TRBJ2-3; D gene: .; V gene: TRBV18; CDR3 protein: CASSPSDTQYF; CDR3 DNA: TGTGCCAGCTCACCAAGCGATACGCAGTATTTT
clone size: .; J gene: TRBJ2-6; D gene: TRBD2; V gene: TRBV19; CDR3 protein: CASSLASGLAGPSGANVLTF; CDR3 DNA: TGTGCCAGTAGTTTAGCGAGTGGACTAGCGGGACCCTCTGGGGCCAACGTCCTGACTTTC
clone size: once; J gene: TRBJ2-2; D gene: TRBD2; V gene: TRBV11-3; CDR3 protein: CASSLPSGRANTGELFF; CDR3 DNA: TGTGCCAGCAGCTTACCAAGCGGGAGGGCTAACACCGGGGAGCTGTTTTTT
clone size: .; J gene: TRBJ1-4; D gene: .; V gene: TRBV12-5; CDR3 protein: CASGLVQETPTNEKLFF; CDR3 DNA: TGTGCTAGTGGTTTGGTACAGGAGACTCCAACTAATGAAAAACTGTTTTTT
clone size: once; J gene: TRBJ1-2; D gene: .; V gene: TRBV7-2; CDR3 protein: CASRPRGGRLKAYTF; CDR3 DNA: TGTGCCAGCAGGCCTAGGGGGGGCAGACTTAAGGCCTACACCTTC
clone size: .; J gene: TRBJ2-7; D gene: .; V gene: TRBV5-1; CDR3 protein: CASSLVNNEQYF; CDR3 DNA: TGCGCCAGCAGCTTGGTTAATAACGAGCAGTACTTC
clone size: few; J gene: TRBJ2-3; D gene: TRBD2; V gene: TRBV7-3; CDR3 protein: CASSSRGGRGTDTQYF; CDR3 DNA: TGTGCCAGCAGCTCAAGAGGCGGGAGGGGCACAGATACGCAGTATTTT
clone size: few; J gene: TRBJ1-3; D gene: .; V gene: TRBV12-5; CDR3 protein: CASGYGSSGNTIYF; CDR3 DNA: TGTGCTAGTGGTTACGGCAGCTCTGGAAACACCATATATTTT
clone size: .; J gene: TRBJ2-7; D gene: .; V gene: TRBV30; CDR3 protein: CAWRRPGTYYEQYF; CDR3 DNA: TGTGCCTGGAGGCGCCCCGGGACATACTACGAGCAGTACTTC
clone size: .; J gene: TRBJ2-2; D gene: .; V gene: TRBV5-1; CDR3 protein: CASSWDGNTGELFF; CDR3 DNA: TGCGCCAGCAGCTGGGACGGCAACACCGGGGAGCTGTTTTTT
clone size: .; J gene: TRBJ2-4; D gene: .; V gene: TRBV20-1; CDR3 protein: CSAGKKNIQYF; CDR3 DNA: TGCAGTGCCGGAAAAAAAAACATTCAGTACTTC
clone size: .; J gene: TRBJ2-1; D gene: TRBD2; V gene: TRBV10-1; CDR3 protein: CARSSGSIYNNEQFF; CDR3 DNA: TGCGCCAGATCTAGCGGGAGCATTTACAACAATGAGCAGTTCTTC
clone size: .; J gene: TRBJ1-5; D gene: TRBD1; V gene: TRBV19; CDR3 protein: CASSRGTGTDQPQHF; CDR3 DNA: TGTGCCAGTAGTAGAGGGACAGGGACGGATCAGCCCCAGCATTTT
clone size: .; J gene: TRBJ2-5; D gene: .; V gene: TRBV18; CDR3 protein: CASSPDLGQGGTQYF; CDR3 DNA: TGTGCCAGCTCACCCGATCTAGGGCAAGGGGGGACCCAGTACTTC
clone size: .; J gene: TRBJ2-7; D gene: TRBD1; V gene: TRBV5-5; CDR3 protein: CASSPSGTGIHEQYF; CDR3 DNA: TGTGCCAGCAGCCCCTCCGGGACAGGGATACACGAGCAGTACTTC
clone size: few; J gene: TRBJ1-2; D gene: .; V gene: TRBV10-3; CDR3 protein: CAISESGRGLYGYTF; CDR3 DNA: TGTGCCATCAGTGAGTCCGGACGGGGCCTCTATGGCTACACCTTC
clone size: .; J gene: TRBJ2-6; D gene: .; V gene: TRBV6-5; CDR3 protein: CASSNADSGANVLTF; CDR3 DNA: TGTGCCAGCAGTAACGCAGACTCTGGGGCCAACGTCCTGACTTTC
clone size: .; J gene: TRBJ1-1; D gene: TRBD1; V gene: TRBV6-1; CDR3 protein: CALSPRQGGTEAFF; CDR3 DNA: TGTGCCCTCTCCCCTCGACAGGGGGGGACTGAAGCTTTCTTT
clone size: .; J gene: TRBJ2-1; D gene: TRBD2; V gene: TRBV5-1; CDR3 protein: CASSSLETSGGFEQFF; CDR3 DNA: TGCGCCAGCAGCTCATTAGAGACTAGCGGGGGCTTTGAGCAGTTCTTC
clone size: .; J gene: TRBJ2-3; D gene: .; V gene: TRBV11-3; CDR3 protein: CASSPRDTDTQYF; CDR3 DNA: TGTGCCAGCAGCCCTAGGGACACAGATACGCAGTATTTT
clone size: .; J gene: TRBJ2-7; D gene: .; V gene: TRBV5-1; CDR3 protein: CASSLTLSYEQYF; CDR3 DNA: TGCGCCAGCAGCTTGACACTCTCCTACGAGCAGTACTTC
clone size: .; J gene: TRBJ2-2; D gene: .; V gene: TRBV10-2; CDR3 protein: CASISGQNTGELFF; CDR3 DNA: TGCGCCAGCATCAGCGGTCAGAACACCGGGGAGCTGTTTTTT
clone size: .; J gene: TRBJ1-6; D gene: .; V gene: TRBV15; CDR3 protein: CATSNSRGSFHNSPLHF; CDR3 DNA: TGTGCCACCAGCAACTCACGGGGCTCTTTTCATAATTCACCCCTCCACTTT
clone size: .; J gene: TRBJ2-7; D gene: .; V gene: TRBV19; CDR3 protein: CASSPDSSYEQYF; CDR3 DNA: TGTGCCAGTAGTCCGGACAGTTCCTACGAGCAGTACTTC
clone size: .; J gene: TRBJ2-7; D gene: .; V gene: TRBV6-5; CDR3 protein: CASSRKFLSSYEQYF; CDR3 DNA: TGTGCCAGCAGTAGGAAGTTCCTAAGCTCCTACGAGCAGTACTTC
clone size: few; J gene: TRBJ2-7; D gene: .; V gene: TRBV5-1; CDR3 protein: CASSLASGTYEQYF; CDR3 DNA: TGCGCCAGCAGCTTGGCCTCGGGTACCTACGAGCAGTACTTC
clone size: .; J gene: TRBJ2-3; D gene: TRBD1; V gene: TRBV12-5; CDR3 protein: CASGLLTGTDTQYF; CDR3 DNA: TGTGCTAGTGGTTTGTTGACAGGGACAGATACGCAGTATTTT